This TCR beta chain emerged from a study of blood T cells in healthy people across ages. Study observations and caveats: Both naive CD4+ cell counts and diversity were greater in long-lived donors than in aged donors.

CDR1 and CDR2 from the germline V gene are MNHEY and SVGEGT. V gave up 6 bases and J gave up 5 bases; unmatched junction bases: 10. The CDR3 sequence is 14 residues long. Details on this clonotype: Its antigen is not identified.

The authors ran a second PCR of roughly 6 to 12 cycles using a sample-barcoded 5' primer and a J-beta primer mix. TCRdb independently ran MiXCR on the 5' RACE reads; one entry per CDR3 protein. The sample lists 550,000 to 750,000 distinct CDR3 sequences, roughly 21% occurring once. Material: blood. J is TRBJ2-7 and V is TRBV6-2 or TRBV6-3, with 7 bases matching TRBD1. The TCR comes from an older man in good health. This chain's CDR3 is CASRFRDSFNEQYF. The CDR3 nucleotides read TGTGCCAGCAGGTTTCGGGACAGCTTTAACGAGCAGTACTTC.